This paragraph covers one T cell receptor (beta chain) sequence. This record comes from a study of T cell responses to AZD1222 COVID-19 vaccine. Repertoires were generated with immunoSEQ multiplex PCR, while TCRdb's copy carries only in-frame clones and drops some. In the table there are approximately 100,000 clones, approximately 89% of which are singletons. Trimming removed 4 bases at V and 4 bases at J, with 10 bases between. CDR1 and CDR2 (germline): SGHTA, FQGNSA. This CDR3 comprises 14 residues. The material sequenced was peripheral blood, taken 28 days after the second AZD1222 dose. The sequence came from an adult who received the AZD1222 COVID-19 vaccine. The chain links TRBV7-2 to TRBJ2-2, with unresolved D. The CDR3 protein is CASSSVRVTGELFF. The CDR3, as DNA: TGTGCCAGCAGCTCAGTAAGGGTCACCGGGGAGCTGTTTTTT.